Following are 5 T cell receptor beta chains from one sample sequenced in a study of Graves' ophthalmopathy and Graves' hyperthyroidism. RNA transcripts provided the template for amplifying TCR beta CDR3 regions. The library came from an HTBI-primed first-round RT-PCR and a second-round multiplex PCR. TCRdb analysed the multiplex PCR reads with MiXCR anew, one entry per CDR3 protein. In the table there are fewer than 600,000 distinct CDR3 sequences, roughly an eighth of which are singletons. Sequencing was done on a sample of blood. These receptor sequences come from a woman aged 25-40 years with Graves' ophthalmopathy.

This clonotype was counted at least ten times. V gene TRBV6-2 or TRBV6-3 combines with J gene TRBJ2-4; 8 positions agree with TRBD1. Trimming cost V 0 bases and J 2 bases; bases outside gene matches: 12. The CDR3 spans 19 residues. From germline, CDR1 is MNHEY and CDR2 SVGEGT. CDR3 nucleotides: TGTGCCAGCAGTTACTCCAGGGCTCGGCAGGGGGCTACCAAAAACATTCAGTACTTC. Translated, it gives CASSYSRARQGATKNIQYF.

This clonotype was recorded a few times. It may be a read error: a sequence one base away is much more abundant. V is TRBV28 and J is TRBJ2-4; D gene ambiguous. Germline V gene lookup returns CDR1 MDHEN and CDR2 SYDVKM. This CDR3 comprises 13 residues. CDR3 coding DNA: TGTGCCAGCAGTTCCCATTTGGGAAACATTAAGTACTTC. It is translated as CASSSHLGNIKYF.

The chain recombines TRBV5-1 with TRBJ1-2; D gene ambiguous. V lost 9 bases, J lost 4 bases, and 16 bases lay in between. CDR3 length: 13 amino acids. The germline CDR1 and CDR2 sequences are SGHRS and YFSETQ. The CDR3 DNA reads TGCGCCACATCAGAGGTGGGCACCTATGGCTACACCTTC. As protein: CATSEVGTYGYTF.

The CDR3 region is CASSSGLEDRGPRTGELFF. DNA for the CDR3: TGTGCCAGCAGTTCCGGACTTGAGGACAGGGGGCCCCGAACCGGGGAGCTGTTTTTT. This chain connects TRBV12-3 or TRBV12-4 to TRBJ2-2, with TRBD1 matching over 11 bases. This CDR3 comprises 19 residues. V lost 4 bases and J lost 5; bases outside the gene matches: 15.

This clonotype has a handful of counts. The chain couples TRBV9 to TRBJ2-5, with D perhaps TRBD2 (5 bases). Deletions cut 3 bases from V and 4 bases from J, with 10 bases between. The CDR3 covers 13 residues. Germline lookup yields CDR1 SGDLS and CDR2 YYNGEE. This CDR3 reads CASSGTRGETQYF. CDR3 nucleotides: TGTGCCAGCAGCGGAACCCGGGGAGAGACCCAGTACTTC.